Below are 25 T cell receptor beta chains sequenced from a single sample in a study of Graves' ophthalmopathy and Graves' hyperthyroidism. The authors amplified TCR beta CDR3 regions from RNA transcripts. The authors performed first-round RT-PCR with HTBI primers and then a second-round multiplex PCR. Each CDR3 protein gets one entry after TCRdb re-called the multiplex PCR reads with MiXCR. Altogether hundreds of thousands of distinct CDR3 sequences are present, about two fifths being singletons, with the ten largest covering over 2.5%. The sequenced sample consisted of peripheral blood. Receptors originate from an adult man with Graves' ophthalmopathy.

The chain links TRBV29-1 to TRBJ2-7; 7 nucleotides match TRBD1. CDR1 is SQVTM and CDR2 is ANQGSEA in the germline V gene. V lost 6 bases, J lost 0 bases, and 11 bases stayed unmatched. CDR3 length equals 15 residues. CDR3 protein: CSVGDSSYPSYEQYF. As DNA, the CDR3 is TGCAGCGTCGGGGACAGCTCTTACCCCTCCTACGAGCAGTACTTC.

This clonotype was observed a few times. This chain joins TRBV5-6 and TRBJ2-7; D unclear. Trimming took 5 bases from V and 2 from J, leaving 14 bases between them. The CDR3 is 14 residues long. CDR1 is SGHDT and CDR2 is YYEEEE in the germline V gene. CDR3 loop: CASSIEVRPYEQYF. The CDR3 coding sequence is TGTGCCAGCAGTATTGAAGTCCGACCCTACGAGCAGTACTTC.

Comment on this clonotype: A read error may explain this, as a much larger clone is one base away. The chain is built from TRBV7-6 and TRBJ2-5; D gene ambiguous. Germline CDR1 SGHVS, CDR2 FNYEAQ. The V gene lost 4 bases and the J gene lost 0 bases, with 6 bases spanning the gap. This CDR3 contains 13 residues. In DNA form, the CDR3 reads TGTGCCAGCAGCTCGGTCAACCAAGAGACCCAGTACTTC. It yields the protein CASSSVNQETQYF. Filled out from reference TRBV7-6 and TRBJ2-5, the complete variable domain reads GAGVSQSPRYKVTKRGQDVALRCDPISGHVSLYWYRQALGQGPEFLTYFNYEAQQDKSGLPNDRFSAERPEGSISTLTIQRTEQRDSAMYRCASSSVNQETQYFGPGTRLLVL.

V is TRBV24-1 and J is TRBJ2-6; 8 bases align to TRBD1. The length of the CDR3 is 16 residues. The germline CDR1 and CDR2 sequences are KGHDR and SFDVKD. Unmatched junction bases numbered 5, after V lost 4 bases and J lost 4 bases. The CDR3 DNA reads as TGTGCCACCAGTGACCGACAGGGGACCGGGGCCAACGTCCTGACTTTC. Amino acids: CATSDRQGTGANVLTF.

Notes on this clonotype: This clone may be a read error of a much larger clone one base away. The chain couples TRBV7-2 to TRBJ2-5, with D uncertain. The V gene's germline CDR1 is SGHTA and CDR2 FQGNSA. The CDR3 has 15 amino acids. The chain's CDR3 is CAGSLITVPQETQYF. CDR3 sequence (DNA): TGTGCCGGCAGCCTGATTACAGTTCCACAAGAGACCCAGTACTTC.

The V gene is TRBV5-1, the J gene TRBJ2-7; 8 nucleotides line up with TRBD2. V lost 4 bases and J lost 0; bases outside the gene matches: 6. The CDR3 sequence is 15 residues long. Germline V gene data show CDR1 as SGHRS and CDR2 as YFSETQ. The CDR3 nucleotides are TGCGCCAGCAGCCGGGGGGGGGATACCTCCTACGAGCAGTACTTC. Translated, it gives CASSRGGDTSYEQYF.

In the case of this clonotype: A much larger clone lies a single base off, so this may be a read error. The rearrangement uses TRBV2 and TRBJ2-5; D call uncertain. Germline CDR1 reads SNHLY; CDR2 reads FYNNEI. Trimming took 7 bases from V and 1 from J, leaving 13 bases between them. The CDR3 has 14 amino acids. The CDR3 protein is CASIRTDAQETQYF. The CDR3 region has the DNA TGTGCCAGCATCCGTACCGACGCCCAAGAGACCCAGTACTTC.

Ten or more counts support this clonotype. The chain recombines TRBV27 with TRBJ2-7; D possibly matches TRBD1 or TRBD2 (5 bases each). The CDR3 totals 14 residues. With 6 bases removed from V and 3 bases from J, the gap between germline ends came to 15 bases. Germline lookup yields CDR1 MNHEY and CDR2 SMNVEV (reference sequence). CDR3 coding DNA: TGTGCCAGCAGCCTCCGGGACGGAGACTACGAGCAGTACTTC. Protein: CASSLRDGDYEQYF.

This clonotype was seen a single time. Given the absence of the conserved phenylalanine or tryptophan at the CDR3 end, a read error is likely. The DNA is omitted, as the CDR3 cannot be located on it reliably, and the CDR3 follows TCRdb's listing. The chain carries TRBV30 and TRBJ1-4; no check of the table's D call, TRBD1, against the DNA was made. The CDR3 is made up of 8 amino acids, end residues included. Germline assignment: CDR1 GTSNPN and CDR2 SVGIG (reference sequence). CDR3 sequence reads: CAWDRGHD.

V is TRBV24-1 and J is TRBJ2-5; 11 positions match TRBD1. After removal of 3 bases from V and 4 bases from J, the junction contained 3 bases not matched to a gene. Germline V gives CDR1 KGHDR, CDR2 SFDVKD. The CDR3 extends over 15 amino acids. The CDR3 bases are TGTGCCACCAGTGATGGACAGGGGGCGTCAGAGACCCAGTACTTC. Translation: CATSDGQGASETQYF.

This clonotype was found many times. The chain carries TRBV5-1 and TRBJ2-7; D remains unclear. Germline assignment: CDR1 SGHRS and CDR2 YFSETQ. The V end was cut by 4 bases, the J end by 1 base, with 18 bases between. The CDR3 loop spans 16 amino acids. The CDR3 reads CASSPSTRSDSYEQYF. CDR3 DNA: TGCGCCAGCAGCCCCTCAACGCGGTCGGATTCCTACGAGCAGTACTTC.

This clonotype was seen only a few times. The chain's CDR3 is CASSLVGWDTDTQYF. The CDR3 DNA follows: TGTGCCAGCAGCTTGGTGGGTTGGGACACAGATACGCAGTATTTT. The chain has TRBV4-2 and TRBJ2-3; D gene ambiguous. The CDR3 is 15 residues long. Germline values: CDR1 LGHNA, CDR2 YNFKEQ. V shed 5 bases and J shed 2 bases, with 14 bases lying between them.

This clonotype was recorded at least ten times. A much bigger clone sits one base away, suggesting this may be a read error. J is TRBJ2-6 and V is TRBV7-8; weak D call: TRBD1 (6 bases). Germline loops: CDR1 SGHVS, CDR2 FQNEAQ. The CDR3 is 15 residues long. Here the CDR3 reads CASTTGWPGANFLTF. The CDR3 nucleotides read TGTGCCAGCACTACAGGGTGGCCTGGGGCCAACTTCCTGACTTTC.

This chain links TRBV10-3 with TRBJ2-5; D not resolved. V lost 11 bases and J lost 4, with 5 bases in between. Germline V gene sequence: CDR1 ENHRY, CDR2 SYGVKD. The CDR3 has 9 residues. The CDR3 DNA reads as TGTGCCGTGGGAGAGACCCAGTACTTC. Translating gives CAVGETQYF.

This clonotype showed up just a few times. This chain links TRBV27 with TRBJ1-2, with D possibly being TRBD1 (5 bases). In germline, CDR1 is MNHEY, CDR2 SMNVEV (reference sequence). The V gene lost 6 bases and the J gene lost 8 bases, with 10 bases spanning the gap. The CDR3 runs 11 residues. The CDR3 DNA sequence: TGTGCCAGCAGGGGGGGATCCGGCTACACCTTC. It is translated as CASRGGSGYTF.

This clonotype was counted at least ten times. The J gene is TRBJ1-4, the V gene TRBV7-2, with D possibly matching TRBD1 (5 bases). V was shortened by 5 bases and J by 8 bases, with 18 bases between the two germline ends. This CDR3 is built from 15 residues. CDR1 is SGHTA, CDR2 FQGNSA, per germline. CDR3 residues: CASSTNQGRGEKLFF. The CDR3 coding sequence is TGTGCCAGCAGCACAAACCAGGGCCGAGGGGAAAAACTGTTTTTT.

This clonotype was recorded at least ten times. V usage is TRBV19 and J usage is TRBJ2-7; possibly TRBD2 for D (6 bases). The V and J ends lost 3 bases and 4 bases respectively, with 10 bases between them. Looked up from germline, CDR1 is LNHDA and CDR2 is SQIVND (reference sequence). This CDR3 has 13 amino acids. The CDR3 sequence: CASSMWGRYEQYF. CDR3 bases: TGTGCCAGTAGTATGTGGGGGAGGTACGAGCAGTACTTC. Based on the CDR3 plus reference TRBV19 and TRBJ2-7, the full variable domain is DGGITQSPKYLFRKEGQNVTLSCEQNLNHDAMYWYRQDPGQGLRLIYYSQIVNDFQKGDIAEGYSVSREKKESFPLTVTSAQKNPTAFYLCASSMWGRYEQYFGPGTRLTVT.

This clonotype was counted between two and nine times. The V gene is TRBV27, the J gene TRBJ1-2; D is uncertain. The CDR3 consists of 12 residues. The ends were cut back, 6 bases at V and 5 bases at J, with 10 bases in the middle. Germline V lookup: CDR1 MNHEY, CDR2 SMNVEV (reference sequence). This CDR3 is CASREEGYGYTF. CDR3 bases: TGTGCCAGCAGGGAGGAGGGATATGGCTACACCTTC.

The chain has TRBV7-3 and TRBJ2-7, with D possibly TRBD2 on 6 matching bases. CDR3 length equals 14 residues. Germline CDR1 is SGHTA and CDR2 is FQGTGA. The V end lost 6 bases, the J end lost 4 bases, and 16 bases lay between the germline ends. The CDR3 here is CASSILGGAYEQYF. Here the CDR3 DNA reads TGTGCCAGCAGTATCCTGGGGGGTGCTTACGAGCAGTACTTC.

In regard to this clonotype: This may be a read error, as it is one base from a much larger clone. V and J are TRBV6-5 and TRBJ2-5, with 8 positions matching TRBD2. The junction had 15 bases not matched to a gene; V was cut back by 5 bases and J by 10 bases. The CDR3 is 15 amino acids. Germline V gene lookup returns CDR1 MNHEY and CDR2 SVGAGI. DNA for the CDR3: TGTGCCAGCAGTCCCCTTACTAGCGGAAGGGGGGGCCAGTACTTC. This gives the protein CASSPLTSGRGGQYF.

This clonotype was counted between two and nine times. One junction end disagrees with the germline gene, perhaps due to a read error. V usage is TRBV30 and J usage is TRBJ1-1; D unresolved. CDR3 length: 11 amino acids. Germline V gene lookup returns CDR1 GTSNPN and CDR2 SVGIG (reference sequence). The DNA for the CDR3 is TGTGCCTGGATAGGGCTAGCTGAAACTTTCTTT. Residues: CAWIGLAETFF.

The genes are TRBV6-5 and TRBJ1-1; 8 bases match TRBD1. CDR3 size: 13 residues. Looked up from germline, CDR1 is MNHEY and CDR2 is SVGAGI. V trimming: 10 bases; J trimming: 0 bases; junction bases outside the gene matches: 4. The CDR3 nucleotides are TGTGCCACCCAGGACAGGGTGAACACTGAAGCTTTCTTT. As protein: CATQDRVNTEAFF.

The V gene is TRBV29-1, the J gene TRBJ1-2; D uncertain. The CDR3 contains 10 residues. The V gene's germline CDR1 is SQVTM and CDR2 ANQGSEA. Trimming removed 8 bases at V and 4 bases at J, with 8 bases between. In DNA form, the CDR3 reads TGCAGCCCCCCCGGCTATGGCTACACCTTC. Translated, it gives CSPPGYGYTF.

With respect to this clonotype: Its ends do not fully match the called genes, so a read error is possible. The V and J genes are TRBV2 and TRBJ1-2; 12 bases match TRBD1. This CDR3 spans 16 amino acids. The germline CDR1 and CDR2 sequences are SNHLY and FYNNEI. The CDR3 sequence is CAISAGAGTGGGGYTF. The CDR3 DNA is TGTGCCATCAGTGCTGGGGCCGGGACAGGGGGCGGTGGCTACACCTTC.

The chain recombines TRBV4-2 with TRBJ2-2; D uncertain. The germline CDR1 and CDR2 sequences are LGHNA and YNFKEQ. Trimming removed 0 bases from V and 3 bases from J, with 5 bases in between. The CDR3 spans 14 residues. This chain's CDR3 is CASSQDTYTGELFF. The CDR3 DNA sequence: TGTGCCAGCAGCCAAGATACCTACACCGGGGAGCTGTTTTTT.